Detailed here is one T cell receptor (beta chain). Clones were read by immunoSEQ multiplex PCR, and TCRdb kept only the in-frame ones, dropping some. In the table there are approximately 100,000 clones, roughly nine tenths of which are singletons. The entry originates in a study of T cell changes during pregnancy in multiple sclerosis. The V gene lost 6 bases and the J gene lost 4 bases, with 6 bases spanning the gap. This CDR3 region has 11 residues. Germline CDR1 MDHEN, CDR2 SYDVKM. The chain has TRBV28 and TRBJ2-5, with unresolved D. Specimen: peripheral blood, collected after pregnancy. The TCR originated in a female donor in good health, enrolled as a control in a pregnancy study. CDR3 sequence (DNA): TGTGCCAGCAGCCCCCGAGAGACCCAGTACTTC. This sequence encodes CASSPRETQYF.